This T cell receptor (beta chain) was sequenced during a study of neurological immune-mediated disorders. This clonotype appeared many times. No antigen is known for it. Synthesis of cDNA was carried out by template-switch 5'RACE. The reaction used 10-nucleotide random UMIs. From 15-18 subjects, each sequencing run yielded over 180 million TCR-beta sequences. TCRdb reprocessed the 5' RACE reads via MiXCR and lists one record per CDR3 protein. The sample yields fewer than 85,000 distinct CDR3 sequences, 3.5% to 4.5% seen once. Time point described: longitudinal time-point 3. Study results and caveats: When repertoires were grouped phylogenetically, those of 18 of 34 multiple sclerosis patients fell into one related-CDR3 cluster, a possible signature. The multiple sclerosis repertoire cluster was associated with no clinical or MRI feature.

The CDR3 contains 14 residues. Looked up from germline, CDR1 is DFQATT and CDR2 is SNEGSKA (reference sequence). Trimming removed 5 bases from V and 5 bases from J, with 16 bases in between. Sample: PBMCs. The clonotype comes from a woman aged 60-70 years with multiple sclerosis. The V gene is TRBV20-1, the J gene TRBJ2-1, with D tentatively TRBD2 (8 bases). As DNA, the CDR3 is TGCAGTGCTGGAGGGGGCGGGGGGAACAATGAGCAGTTCTTC. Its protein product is CSAGGGGGNNEQFF.